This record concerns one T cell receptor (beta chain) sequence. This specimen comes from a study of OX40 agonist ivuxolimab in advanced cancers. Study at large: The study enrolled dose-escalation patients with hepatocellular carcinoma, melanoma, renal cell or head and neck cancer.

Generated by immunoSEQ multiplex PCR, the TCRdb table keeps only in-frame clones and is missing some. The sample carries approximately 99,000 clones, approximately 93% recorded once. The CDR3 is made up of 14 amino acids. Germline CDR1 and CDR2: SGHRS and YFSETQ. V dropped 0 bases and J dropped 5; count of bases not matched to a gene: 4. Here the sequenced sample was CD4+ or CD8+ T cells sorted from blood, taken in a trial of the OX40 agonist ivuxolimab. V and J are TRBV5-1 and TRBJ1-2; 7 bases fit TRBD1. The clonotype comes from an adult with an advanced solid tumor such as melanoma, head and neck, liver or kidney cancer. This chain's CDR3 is CASSLGDRPYGYTF. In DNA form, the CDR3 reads TGCGCCAGCAGCTTGGGGGACAGACCTTATGGCTACACCTTC.